The source of this T cell receptor (beta chain) is a study of shared clonotypes between healthy human individuals. Turning to the study itself: Per donor, three plates held CD4 naive cells, three held CD4 memory, two held CD8 naive and one held CD8 memory. Findings of the study overall: How much donors shared clonotypes was expected to be affected by sequencing depth. Across a few donors, naive CD4 shared around 5.1%, naive CD8 more than 3%, memory CD4 2.3%, memory CD8 about 0.4%.

This clone was picked up a small number of times. The antigen is undetermined. CDR3 length: 13 residues. V was trimmed by 3 bases and J by 1 base, leaving 9 bases between them. CDR1 is GTSNPN and CDR2 is SVGIG in the germline V gene (reference sequence). Several immunoSEQ plates held equal portions of the genomic DNA taken from each subset. Clones were sequenced by immunoSEQ multiplex PCR, and TCRdb holds only the in-frame ones, with some missing. Here the sample spans over 2,000,000 clones, roughly 95% being singletons. Positive CCR7 selection of CD45RO-negative cells yielded the naive CD8 cells, and terminally differentiated effector memory CD45RA+ cells were excluded.

This TCR was recovered from a man between 18 and 29 years old in good health. Some clones in this sample may be carry-over from other donors' samples. Sequencing was performed on naive CD8+ T cells from PBMCs. The V call is TRBV30, the J call TRBJ1-1, with D uncertain. CDR3 loop: CAWSREGNTEAFF. CDR3 DNA: TGTGCCTGGAGCCGGGAGGGGAACACTGAAGCTTTCTTT.